This T cell receptor (beta chain) was identified during a study of tumor and adjacent non-tumor tissue in lung cancer. V lost 8 bases, J lost 6 bases, and 20 bases lay in between. CDR3 size: 14 residues. CDR1 and CDR2 (germline): DFQATT, SNEGSKA (reference sequence). The library came from three nested PCR rounds adapted from ARM-PCR protocols. TCRdb processed the multiplex PCR reads anew with MiXCR; each CDR3 protein has one entry. The table lists about 93,000 distinct CDR3 sequences, approximately 65% of them singletons. RNA was extracted from bulk tissue without any cell sorting. Details on this clonotype: A much larger clone differs from this one at a single base, so this may be a read error.

Input material: lung tumor tissue. This receptor was taken from a man in his 60s with non-small cell lung cancer. The chain couples TRBV20-1 to TRBJ2-1, with no clear D. The CDR3 spells CSTTKTAKGNEQFF. The CDR3 DNA reads TGCAGTACTACGAAGACGGCAAAAGGCAATGAGCAGTTCTTC.